One sample yielded the 19 T cell receptor beta chains listed below, sequenced in a study of CD8+ T cells in alopecia areata. Once RNA had been extracted, it was reverse transcribed into cDNA to act as the sequencing template. The table came from immunoSEQ multiplex PCR; TCRdb's copy has only in-frame clones and leaves some out. The table lists about 180,000 clones, approximately 65% of them singletons. The specimen was CD8+ T cells sorted from blood, collected at week 0. All receptors come from a human donor with alopecia areata.

This clone was seen more than once but under ten times. V is TRBV29-1 and J is TRBJ2-3; 10 nucleotides agree with TRBD2. Germline V gene sequence: CDR1 SQVTM, CDR2 ANQGSEA. This CDR3 has 16 amino acids. The V and J ends lost 7 bases and 4 bases, in that order; junction bases with no gene match: 14. Written as DNA, the CDR3 is TGCAGCGGGGGGCCTACCGGGACTAGCGATTCAGATACGCAGTATTTT. Translation: CSGGPTGTSDSDTQYF.

Worth noting for this clone: The conserved closing phenylalanine or tryptophan is absent in this CDR3, likely reflecting a read error. Because the CDR3's place on the DNA is in doubt, the DNA is left out and the CDR3 is given as listed by TCRdb. The chain has TRBV13 and TRBJ2-4; the DNA was not used to check the table's D call, TRBD2. From germline, CDR1 is PRHDT and CDR2 FYEKMQ (reference sequence). A total of 10 residues make up the CDR3, ends included. This chain's CDR3 is CASSPKIASA.

This clone has only a few counts. The chain links TRBV7-9 to TRBJ2-7, with D maybe TRBD1 (5 bases). CDR1 and CDR2 from the germline V gene are SEHNR and FQNEAQ (reference sequence). The CDR3 runs to 12 residues. V dropped 5 bases and J dropped 7 bases, with 12 bases sitting between them. As DNA, the CDR3 is TGTGCCAGCAGCAAAGACAGATTTGAGCAGTACTTC. Protein: CASSKDRFEQYF.

This clone was found a few times. The V gene is TRBV19, the J gene TRBJ2-2; D is perhaps TRBD2 (6 bases). V lost 7 bases to trimming and J lost 5 bases, with 14 bases between them. The CDR3 contains 14 residues. Germline assignment: CDR1 LNHDA and CDR2 SQIVND (reference sequence). Here the CDR3 reads CASIDRGYTGELFF. CDR3 nucleotide sequence: TGTGCCAGTATTGATCGGGGGTATACCGGGGAGCTGTTTTTT.

This clone came up a few times. The chain employs TRBV7-9 and TRBJ2-2, with D tentatively TRBD2 (5 bases). CDR3 length equals 12 residues. In germline, CDR1 is SEHNR, CDR2 FQNEAQ (reference sequence). The V end was cut by 3 bases, the J end by 7 bases, with 6 bases between. In nucleotides, the CDR3 is TGTGCCAGCAGCTTCGGAGGCGGGGAGCTGTTTTTT. Its protein is CASSFGGGELFF.

This chain joins TRBV5-1 and TRBJ2-1, with 7 bases identical to TRBD1. Germline V gives CDR1 SGHRS, CDR2 YFSETQ. Unmatched junction bases numbered 0, after V lost 3 bases and J lost 0 bases. The CDR3 has 14 amino acids. CDR3 in DNA: TGCGCCAGCAGCTGGGACAGCTCCTACAATGAGCAGTTCTTC. Residues: CASSWDSSYNEQFF.

The rearrangement joins TRBV2 to TRBJ2-5; 12 bases are a match to TRBD1. This CDR3 comprises 15 residues. The V and J ends lost 3 bases and 5 bases, in that order; junction bases with no gene match: 4. Germline CDR1 reads SNHLY; CDR2 reads FYNNEI. The CDR3 here is CASSEGQGALETQYF. CDR3 bases: TGTGCCAGCAGTGAGGGACAGGGGGCGCTTGAGACCCAGTACTTC. The whole variable domain, filled in from reference TRBV2 and TRBJ2-5, reads EPEVTQTPSHQVTQMGQEVILRCVPISNHLYFYWYRQILGQKVEFLVSFYNNEISEKSEIFDDQFSVERPDGSNFTLKIRSTKLEDSAMYFCASSEGQGALETQYFGPGTRLLVL.

V gene TRBV29-1 combines with J gene TRBJ2-5; the D call may be TRBD1 or TRBD2 (5 bases each). Germline V lookup: CDR1 SQVTM, CDR2 ANQGSEA. The CDR3 has 20 amino acids. V was shortened by 3 bases and J by 3 bases, with 32 bases between the two germline ends. For the CDR3, the DNA is TGCAGCGTTGACGGGCTTCCGAGAAGAAGGGACCCAAGAGGGGAAGAGACCCAGTACTTC. This codes for CSVDGLPRRRDPRGEETQYF.

V is TRBV7-8 and J is TRBJ1-5, with D possibly being TRBD1 (6 bases). Germline V CDR1 and CDR2: SGHVS, FQNEAQ. V lost 5 bases to trimming and J lost 6 bases, with 11 bases between them. This CDR3 comprises 13 residues. The CDR3 region is CASSEQGRQPQHF. Here the CDR3 DNA reads TGTGCCAGCAGCGAACAGGGACGTCAGCCCCAGCATTTT.

The genes are TRBV18 and TRBJ1-2; 7 nucleotides match TRBD1. The CDR3 loop spans 13 amino acids. Germline V gene sequence: CDR1 KGHSH, CDR2 LQKENI. J gave up 4 bases and V 4 bases, and 3 bases lay outside the gene matches. Here the CDR3 reads CASSQGQPYGYTF. In DNA, the CDR3 is TGTGCCAGCTCACAGGGACAGCCCTATGGCTACACCTTC.

This clone was detected only a few times. The chain combines TRBV11-3 with TRBJ2-7; 7 bases match TRBD2. The CDR3 runs to 15 residues. Per the germline V gene, CDR1 is SGHNT and CDR2 is YENEEA. V was clipped by 5 bases and J by 0 bases; unmatched bases: 7. CDR3 coding DNA: TGTGCCAGCAGCCCCCTGGGAGGGAGCTCCTACGAGCAGTACTTC. Its protein product is CASSPLGGSSYEQYF.

The gene calls are TRBV6-5 and TRBJ2-5; the D is unclear. CDR1 and CDR2 from the germline V gene are MNHEY and SVGAGI. This CDR3 spans 11 amino acids. The V and J ends lost 10 bases and 5 bases respectively, with 11 bases between them. The CDR3 region has the DNA TGTGCCACAAGGGTGGTGGAGACCCAGTACTTC. It encodes CATRVVETQYF.

The rearrangement joins TRBV27 to TRBJ1-5; TRBD1 matches at 8 bases. CDR1 and CDR2 (germline): MNHEY, SMNVEV (reference sequence). This CDR3 comprises 14 residues. Trimming cost V 6 bases and J 1 base; bases outside gene matches: 2. The CDR3 loop is CASRQGASNQPQHF. The DNA of the CDR3 is TGTGCCAGCAGGCAGGGGGCGAGCAATCAGCCCCAGCATTTT.

This clone was detected only once. The genes are TRBV7-9 and TRBJ2-1; D might be TRBD1 or TRBD2, each matching 5 bases. The germline V and J ends were trimmed by 3 bases and 5 bases, with 14 bases remaining between them. Looked up from germline, CDR1 is SEHNR and CDR2 is FQNEAQ (reference sequence). The CDR3 length is 15 residues. CDR3 sequence (DNA): TGTGCCAGCAGCTTCCGGGGCTCGGACAACAATGAGCAGTTCTTC. Its protein is CASSFRGSDNNEQFF.

The chain joins TRBV2 to TRBJ1-2; a weak D match, TRBD1 (5 bases). CDR3 length equals 12 residues. CDR1 and CDR2 (germline): SNHLY, FYNNEI. V was clipped by 2 bases and J by 8 bases, with 9 bases between them. CDR3 bases: TGTGCCAGCAGTGAATGGGGCGTAGGCTACACCTTC. Translated, it gives CASSEWGVGYTF. Variable domain in full (rest from reference TRBV2 and TRBJ1-2): EPEVTQTPSHQVTQMGQEVILRCVPISNHLYFYWYRQILGQKVEFLVSFYNNEISEKSEIFDDQFSVERPDGSNFTLKIRSTKLEDSAMYFCASSEWGVGYTFGSGTRLTVV.

The chain links TRBV27 to TRBJ2-7; D call uncertain. Germline V CDR1 and CDR2: MNHEY, SMNVEV (reference sequence). Trimming stripped 5 bases from V and 3 bases from J, with 14 bases between. The CDR3 covers 14 residues. The CDR3 DNA reads TGTGCCAGCAGTATAGGGCCGGCCCACTACGAGCAGTACTTC. This gives the protein CASSIGPAHYEQYF.

The chain couples TRBV11-2 to TRBJ1-1; possibly TRBD1 for D (5 bases). The CDR3 runs 14 residues. Trimming pared 3 bases from V and 11 bases from J, leaving 19 bases between. Germline V CDR1 and CDR2: SGHAT, FQNNGV. The CDR3 loop reads CASSFPGPRGTAFF. The DNA for the CDR3 is TGTGCCAGCAGCTTTCCCGGACCGAGGGGAACGGCTTTCTTT.

This clone was counted a single time. The chain links TRBV2 to TRBJ2-1, with TRBD1 matching over 9 bases. The CDR3 covers 16 residues. With 4 bases clipped from V and 8 bases from J, the junction kept 12 bases outside the gene matches. Per germline, CDR1 SNHLY and CDR2 FYNNEI. CDR3 bases: TGTGCCAGCAGTGCCATTACAGGGGGCTTCGGGTATGAGCAGTTCTTC. Its protein is CASSAITGGFGYEQFF.

This chain uses TRBV20-1 with TRBJ2-7; D is undetermined. The CDR3 contains 11 residues. Trimming stripped 6 bases from V and 1 base from J, with 7 bases between. The germline gives CDR1 DFQATT, CDR2 SNEGSKA (reference sequence). As DNA, the CDR3 is TGCAGTGCGAGCAGGTCCTACGAGCAGTACTTC. Translating it yields CSASRSYEQYF.